One and the same sample provided the 19 T cell receptor beta chains below, sequenced in a study of T cells in Graves' hyperthyroidism and ophthalmopathy (dated by TCRdb to between 2018 and 2021). Library preparation employed multiplex PCR. The listed sequencing device is Illumina HiSeq 2000. The TCR beta CDR3 regions were amplified from the RNA transcripts. A first-round RT-PCR of the TCR CDR3 used the HTBI primer set with the Qiagen OneStep RT-PCR kit. Through fastp at Q25 and MiXCR, TCRdb rebuilt clones from the public reads, retaining in-frame beta chains. Rows with one shared CDR3 protein collapse into an entry with the most common genes and DNA. The sample includes just over 550,000 distinct CDR3 sequences, with 40% to 55% observed a single time. Of the sample, nearly 8.5% falls within the top ten clones. Sequencing was carried out using peripheral blood or thyroid tissue (not recorded which). All receptors derive from a woman younger than 35 with Graves' hyperthyroidism. Donor details come from another sample of the same person, matched by shared clones.

On this clonotype itself: Being one base from a much bigger clone, this may be a read error. The J gene is TRBJ1-5, the V gene TRBV11-1; the D is unclear. Trimming took 6 bases from V and 2 from J, leaving 11 bases between them. The length of the CDR3 is 14 residues. Looked up from germline, CDR1 is SGHAT and CDR2 is FQDESV (reference sequence). CDR3 DNA: TGTGCCAGCAGATCAGCGGGTGGCAATCAGCCCCAGCATTTT. It specifies CASRSAGGNQPQHF.

In its sample, this clonotype was seen many times. The chain has TRBV7-2 and TRBJ1-1, with D possibly being TRBD1 (5 bases). The CDR3 is 13 residues long. Per the germline V gene, CDR1 is SGHTA and CDR2 is FQGNSA. V lost 3 bases, J lost 5 bases, and 10 bases lay in between. The CDR3 sequence: CASSLAGKTEAFF. The CDR3 nucleotides read TGTGCCAGCAGCTTGGCAGGGAAAACTGAAGCTTTCTTT.

The V and J genes are TRBV7-2 and TRBJ2-7, with D maybe TRBD1 (6 bases). The CDR3 loop spans 16 amino acids. V was clipped by 1 base and J by 5 bases, with 18 bases between them. From germline, CDR1 is SGHTA and CDR2 FQGNSA. For the CDR3, the DNA is TGTGCCAGCAGCTTAGATAGTTACAGGGTAGGGAACGAGCAGTACTTC. It yields the protein CASSLDSYRVGNEQYF.

This clonotype appeared many times. The chain links TRBV7-8 to TRBJ1-1; tentatively, D is TRBD1 (5 bases). V was trimmed by 5 bases and J by 13 bases, leaving 14 bases between them. This CDR3 contains 11 residues. The germline gives CDR1 SGHVS, CDR2 FQNEAQ. The CDR3: CASSPNSQGFF. CDR3 coding DNA: TGTGCCAGCAGCCCTAATTCTCAGGGTTTCTTT.

This clonotype was observed a few times. This sequence joins TRBV20-1 and TRBJ2-2; 9 bases map to TRBD2. Germline V CDR1 and CDR2: DFQATT, SNEGSKA (reference sequence). This CDR3 spans 13 amino acids. Losses at the gene ends were 6 bases for V and 4 bases for J; bases not matched to a gene: 3. DNA of the CDR3: TGCAGTGCCCATAGCGGGAGCACCGGGGAGCTGTTTTTT. Amino acids: CSAHSGSTGELFF.

This clonotype has a count of ten or more. The chain combines TRBV10-3 with TRBJ1-2; the D gene is possibly TRBD1 (6 bases). This CDR3 is built from 15 residues. V dropped 0 bases and J dropped 4 bases, with 12 bases sitting between them. The V gene's germline CDR1 is ENHRY and CDR2 SYGVKD. The CDR3 DNA follows: TGTGCCATCAGTGAGTCCGAAGGGGGGACCTATGGCTACACCTTC. This gives the protein CAISESEGGTYGYTF.

The gene calls are TRBV5-1 and TRBJ2-5; TRBD2 agrees at 9 bases. From germline, CDR1 is SGHRS and CDR2 YFSETQ. V shed 1 base, J shed 5 bases, and the junction held 6 bases outside the gene matches. CDR3 length equals 15 residues. The CDR3 sequence is CASSLWREGQETQYF. The CDR3, as DNA: TGCGCCAGCAGCTTGTGGCGGGAGGGCCAGGAGACCCAGTACTTC.

This clonotype was found many times. The chain uses TRBV10-3 and TRBJ2-2, with D perhaps matching TRBD2 (5 bases). The CDR3 has 14 residues. Per germline, CDR1 ENHRY and CDR2 SYGVKD. The V end lost 2 bases, the J end lost 4 bases, and 8 bases lay between the germline ends. In DNA, the CDR3 is TGTGCCATCAGTGAGACGGCGGGCACCGGGGAGCTGTTTTTT. The encoded protein is CAISETAGTGELFF.

The V and J genes are TRBV29-1 and TRBJ2-7; D unclear. The germline V gene has CDR1 SQVTM and CDR2 ANQGSEA. This CDR3 is 13 amino acids long. V dropped 4 bases and J dropped 2 bases, with 12 bases sitting between them. CDR3 sequence reads: CSVGSTFPYEQYF. CDR3 in DNA: TGCAGCGTTGGATCCACATTCCCCTACGAGCAGTACTTC.

This rearrangement joins TRBV2 to TRBJ1-3, with D tentatively TRBD1 (5 bases). Germline CDR1 is SNHLY and CDR2 is FYNNEI. The ends were cut back, 8 bases at V and 4 bases at J, with 18 bases in the middle. CDR3 length: 15 amino acids. The CDR3 nucleotides are TGTGCCAGCGGTCCCGGGGCGAATTCAGGAAACACCATATATTTT. Its protein is CASGPGANSGNTIYF.

This chain joins TRBV5-5 and TRBJ2-2; no clear D. Trimming left V 4 bases short and J 5 bases short, with 9 bases between. Germline values: CDR1 SGHKS, CDR2 YYEKEE (reference sequence). The CDR3 consists of 13 residues. For the CDR3, the DNA is TGTGCCAGCAGCCCAACTTATACCGGGGAGCTGTTTTTT. This encodes CASSPTYTGELFF.

The genes are TRBV11-2 and TRBJ1-1; possible D gene TRBD1, 6 bases. V shed 8 bases and J shed 6 bases, with 19 bases lying between them. Germline CDR1 and CDR2: SGHAT and FQNNGV. The CDR3 has 14 amino acids. The CDR3 sequence is CASSPRDRTAEAFF. The DNA for the CDR3 is TGTGCCAGCTCACCCCGAGACAGGACTGCTGAAGCTTTCTTT.

Ten or more counts support this clonotype. This chain links TRBV7-9 with TRBJ2-5; perhaps D is TRBD1 or TRBD2 (5 bases each). Germline CDR1 and CDR2: SEHNR and FQNEAQ (reference sequence). With 4 bases removed from V and 5 bases from J, the gap between germline ends came to 14 bases. This CDR3 has 14 residues. The CDR3 sequence is CASSSRGPQETQYF. CDR3 bases: TGTGCCAGCAGCTCTCGGGGCCCCCAGGAGACCCAGTACTTC.

This CDR3 is CASSYSLDKGYEQYF. CDR3 sequence (DNA): TGTGCCAGCAGCTACTCCCTCGACAAGGGCTACGAGCAGTACTTC. The chain recombines TRBV7-9 with TRBJ2-7; no reliable D call. V lost 4 bases and J lost 3, with 16 bases in between. From germline, CDR1 is SEHNR and CDR2 FQNEAQ (reference sequence). The CDR3 extends over 15 amino acids.

This chain links TRBV7-9 with TRBJ2-7, with D perhaps matching TRBD2 (5 bases). V was pared by 5 bases and J by 3 bases, with 14 bases between. This CDR3 has 14 amino acids. Germline lookup yields CDR1 SEHNR and CDR2 FQNEAQ (reference sequence). The CDR3 sequence is CASSQDPGNYEQYF. For the CDR3, the DNA is TGTGCCAGCAGCCAAGATCCCGGGAACTACGAGCAGTACTTC.

For this clonotype: Being one base from a much bigger clone, this may be a read error. The genes are TRBV24-1 and TRBJ2-5; 8 positions match TRBD1. CDR1 and CDR2 from the germline V gene are KGHDR and SFDVKD. The length of the CDR3 is 17 residues. Here the CDR3 reads CATSDPSTGGIQEAQYF. DNA for the CDR3: TGTGCCACCAGTGACCCTAGTACAGGGGGAATCCAAGAGGCCCAGTACTTC.

The CDR3 loop reads CAIPGGEQYF. The CDR3 coding sequence is TGTGCCATTCCAGGGGGCGAGCAGTACTTC. This rearrangement joins TRBV24-1 to TRBJ2-7, with 7 bases fitting TRBD1. The CDR3 has 10 amino acids. Looked up from germline, CDR1 is KGHDR and CDR2 is SFDVKD. With 11 bases clipped from V and 6 bases from J, the junction kept 3 bases outside the gene matches.

The chain employs TRBV29-1 and TRBJ1-4; D is possibly TRBD1 (6 bases). V was cut by 0 bases and J by 7 bases, with 18 bases left in between. Germline CDR1 reads SQVTM; CDR2 reads ANQGSEA. CDR3 length: 16 residues. DNA of the CDR3: TGCAGCGTTGAAGATTTACCGGGACAATATGGTGAAAAACTGTTTTTT. Translation: CSVEDLPGQYGEKLFF.

At least ten counts were recorded for this clonotype. This chain uses TRBV24-1 with TRBJ1-2; TRBD1 aligns across 8 bases. The CDR3 contains 14 residues. Losses at the gene ends were 6 bases for V and 3 bases for J; bases not matched to a gene: 5. The germline V gene has CDR1 KGHDR and CDR2 SFDVKD. The DNA of the CDR3 is TGTGCCACCAGTTCCGGGACAGGCGACTATGGCTACACCTTC. Translated, it gives CATSSGTGDYGYTF.